Listed below are T cell receptor beta chains from one sample, sequenced in a study of human T cells and chemical hapten exposure. TCRdb independently ran MiXCR on the RACE reads; one entry per CDR3 protein. Among about 70,000 distinct CDR3 sequences listed, 7.5% to 9.5% were seen once. Here the sequenced sample was whole blood, taken in connection with sensitization to the hapten diphenylcyclopropenone (DPC). These receptors were collected from a woman in her 50s with alopecia areata. Some clones in this sample may be carry-over from other donors' samples. Both conserved end residues are part of each CDR3. D genes are given only for firm matches.

cdr3_aa,v_call,d_call
CASSESRTNYGYTF,TRBV2,.
CASTPGPENSPLHF,TRBV7-9,.
CSARPGPVQDTQYF,TRBV20-1,.
CASSQETGRNIQYF,TRBV4-2,.
CATSDLGGAEQFF,TRBV24-1,.
CASGEGDQPQHF,TRBV27,.
CAGGLAGTDTQYF,TRBV13,TRBD2
CASSSEADTQYF,TRBV5-1,.
CASSEFYGYTF,TRBV6-1,.
CASSMPGGTSGHNEQFF,TRBV19,TRBD2
CSVDGGIRYGYTF,TRBV29-1,.
CASSPGTGKGDYGYTF,TRBV18,TRBD1
CASSLERTGGPDTQYF,TRBV5-1,TRBD1
CASSQEQGIGTEAFF,TRBV4-1,.
CATSDVTGEQYF,TRBV24-1,.
CATSSRQGIGNQPQHF,TRBV15,TRBD1
CSARGRSYEQYF,TRBV20-1,.
CATEQDTDTQYF,TRBV4-2,.
CAISGIAGFTGELFF,TRBV10-3,TRBD2
CASSATGATNTEAFF,TRBV13,.
CATSDFHLNGYTF,TRBV24-1,.
CASSLQGEVTEAFF,TRBV12-3/TRBV12-4,TRBD1
CASSDNPGPQHF,TRBV2,.
CASKGRDGNSPLHF,TRBV2,.
CASSSLRLKVTGELFF,TRBV6-2/TRBV6-3,.
CASRYGQDFYGYTF,TRBV5-1,TRBD1
CASSFIGETQYF,TRBV7-9,.
CSARDMEGSYEQYF,TRBV20-1,.
CASSLDGRDYGYTF,TRBV11-1,.
CASSLGRFGVQFF,TRBV12-3/TRBV12-4,.
CASSLSRSTRPQFF,TRBV27,.
CAWSRRGWEQYF,TRBV30,TRBD1
CASSPTLTSREQFF,TRBV18,.
CSARADPGQRYGYTF,TRBV20-1,TRBD1
CASSQDLAGGPERYTDTQYF,TRBV4-2,TRBD2
CASSPGSSEAFF,TRBV5-6,.
CASSEWESGQETQYF,TRBV25-1,.
CSVGTGDNYGYTF,TRBV29-1,TRBD1
CASSLGRLTEAFF,TRBV27,.
CSARDLRKAGGTYEQYF,TRBV20-1,TRBD1
CASSSPSLLQETQYF,TRBV5-4,.
CSALPDRGRNSPLHF,TRBV20-1,TRBD1
CASTLPQGASNQPQHF,TRBV21-1,.
CASSSQPSSTDTQYF,TRBV7-8,.
CASSLPSTGRGSGNTIYF,TRBV11-2,.
CASSLVYNSPLHF,TRBV7-2,.
CSARRTSGKDTQYF,TRBV20-1,TRBD2
CASSSRLAGNYEQYF,TRBV5-1,TRBD2
CASSLDGTGGFMLTDTQYF,TRBV5-1,TRBD1
CASSPQPALEGYF,TRBV6-2/TRBV6-3,.
CASSPGLAGGFGRYNEQFF,TRBV27,TRBD2
CATSDLGLAGGQETQYF,TRBV24-1,TRBD2
CASSLSEGDRFSYGYTF,TRBV27,TRBD1
CASRNRASTDTQYF,TRBV11-2,.
CASSLAMSQGVLHAF,TRBV7-9,.
CASSLPLLRGSGGYTF,TRBV28,.
CASSLREPREKLFF,TRBV7-9,.
CASSSGRYQETQYF,TRBV19,.
CSVEDQAPGGYTF,TRBV29-1,.
CASRPSVRGNQPQHF,TRBV6-5,.